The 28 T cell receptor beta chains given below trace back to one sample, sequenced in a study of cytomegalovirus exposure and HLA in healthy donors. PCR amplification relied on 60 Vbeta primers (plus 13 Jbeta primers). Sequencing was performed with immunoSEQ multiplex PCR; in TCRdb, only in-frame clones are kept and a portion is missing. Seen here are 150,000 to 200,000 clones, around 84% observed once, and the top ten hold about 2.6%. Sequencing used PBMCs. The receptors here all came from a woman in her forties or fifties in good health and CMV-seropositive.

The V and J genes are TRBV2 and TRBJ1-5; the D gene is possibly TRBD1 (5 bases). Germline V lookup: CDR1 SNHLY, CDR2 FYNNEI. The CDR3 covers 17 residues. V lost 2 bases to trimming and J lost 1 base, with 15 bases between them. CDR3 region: CASSEMGKQVSNQPQHF. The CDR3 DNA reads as TGTGCCAGCAGTGAAATGGGGAAACAGGTGAGCAATCAGCCCCAGCATTTT.

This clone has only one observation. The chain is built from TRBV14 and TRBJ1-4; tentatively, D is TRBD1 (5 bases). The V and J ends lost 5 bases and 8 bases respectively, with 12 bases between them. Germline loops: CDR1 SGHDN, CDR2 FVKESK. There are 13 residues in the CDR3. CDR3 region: CASSRQSREKLFF. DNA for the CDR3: TGTGCCAGCAGCAGACAGAGTAGGGAAAAACTGTTTTTT.

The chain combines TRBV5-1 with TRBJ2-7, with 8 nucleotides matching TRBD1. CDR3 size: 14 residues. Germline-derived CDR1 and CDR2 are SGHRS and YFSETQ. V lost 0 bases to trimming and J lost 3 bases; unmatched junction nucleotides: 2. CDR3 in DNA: TGCGCCAGCAGCTTGGAGGGGACAGGCTACGAGCAGTACTTC. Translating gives CASSLEGTGYEQYF.

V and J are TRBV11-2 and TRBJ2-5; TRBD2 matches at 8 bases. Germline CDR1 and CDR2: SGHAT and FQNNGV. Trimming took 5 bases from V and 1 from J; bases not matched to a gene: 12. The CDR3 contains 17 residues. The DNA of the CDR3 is TGTGCCAGCAGCCAAAAGGGCAGCGGGGGCCTCCAAGAGACCCAGTACTTC. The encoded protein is CASSQKGSGGLQETQYF.

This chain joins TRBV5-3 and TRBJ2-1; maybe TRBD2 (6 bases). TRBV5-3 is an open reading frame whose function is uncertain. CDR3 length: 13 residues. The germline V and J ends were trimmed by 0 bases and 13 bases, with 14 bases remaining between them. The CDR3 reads CARSLAVEGPQFF. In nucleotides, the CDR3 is TGTGCCAGAAGCTTGGCCGTGGAGGGGCCACAGTTCTTC.

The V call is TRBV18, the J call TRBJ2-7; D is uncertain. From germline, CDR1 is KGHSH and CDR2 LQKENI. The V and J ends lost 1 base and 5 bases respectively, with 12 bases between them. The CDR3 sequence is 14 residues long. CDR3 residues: CASSPRPTDHEQYF. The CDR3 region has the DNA TGTGCCAGCTCACCACGCCCCACAGACCACGAGCAGTACTTC. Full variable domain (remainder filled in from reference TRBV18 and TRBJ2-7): NAGVMQNPRHLVRRRGQEARLRCSPMKGHSHVYWYRQLPEEGLKFMVYLQKENIIDESGMPKERFSAEFPKEGPSILRIQQVVRGDSAAYFCASSPRPTDHEQYFGPGTRLTVT.

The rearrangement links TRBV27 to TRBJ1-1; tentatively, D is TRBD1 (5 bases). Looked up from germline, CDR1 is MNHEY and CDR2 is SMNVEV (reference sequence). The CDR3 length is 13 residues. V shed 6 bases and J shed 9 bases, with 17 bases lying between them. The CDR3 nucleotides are TGTGCCAGCAGACCTAATGGGGGGTCCCAAGCTTTCTTT. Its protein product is CASRPNGGSQAFF.

The CDR3 here is CASSFGTSGLGTQYF. The CDR3 nucleotides are TGTGCCAGCAGTTTCGGGACTAGCGGGTTGGGTACGCAGTATTTT. The rearrangement uses TRBV28 and TRBJ2-3; 12 bases map to TRBD2. CDR3 length: 15 amino acids. V dropped 3 bases and J dropped 8; count of bases not matched to a gene: 6. Germline V CDR1 and CDR2: MDHEN, SYDVKM.

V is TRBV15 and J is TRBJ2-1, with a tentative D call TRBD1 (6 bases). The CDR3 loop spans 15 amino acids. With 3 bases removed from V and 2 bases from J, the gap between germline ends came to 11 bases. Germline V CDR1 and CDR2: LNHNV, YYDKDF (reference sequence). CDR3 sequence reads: CATSRSGVTYNEQFF. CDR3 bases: TGTGCCACCAGCAGGTCAGGGGTTACCTACAATGAGCAGTTCTTC. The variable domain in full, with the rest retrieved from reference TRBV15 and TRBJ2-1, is DAMVIQNPRYQVTQFGKPVTLSCSQTLNHNVMYWYQQKSSQAPKLLFHYYDKDFNNEADTPDNFQSRRPNTSFCFLDIRSPGLGDTAMYLCATSRSGVTYNEQFFGPGTRLTVL.

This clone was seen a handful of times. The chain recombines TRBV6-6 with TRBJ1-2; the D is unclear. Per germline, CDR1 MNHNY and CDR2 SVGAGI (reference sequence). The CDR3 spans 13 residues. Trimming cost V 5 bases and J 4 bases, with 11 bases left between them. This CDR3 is CASSQAPGYGYTF. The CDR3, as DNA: TGTGCCAGCAGTCAGGCTCCTGGCTATGGCTACACCTTC.

The CDR3 nucleotides are TGTGCCAGCACCCCTGGGGGGGGCGGCTACACCTTC. Translation gives CASTPGGGGYTF. This rearrangement joins TRBV7-2 to TRBJ1-2, with D maybe TRBD1 (6 bases). This CDR3 region has 12 residues. Trimming stripped 7 bases from V and 8 bases from J, with 14 bases between. CDR1 and CDR2 (germline): SGHTA, FQGNSA.

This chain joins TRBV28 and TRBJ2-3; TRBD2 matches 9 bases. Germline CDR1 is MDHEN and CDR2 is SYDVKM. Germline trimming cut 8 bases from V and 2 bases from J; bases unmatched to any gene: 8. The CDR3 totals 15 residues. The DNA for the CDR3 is TGTGCCAGCGCTGGGGCGGGGGGGGCCACAGATACGCAGTATTTT. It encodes CASAGAGGATDTQYF.

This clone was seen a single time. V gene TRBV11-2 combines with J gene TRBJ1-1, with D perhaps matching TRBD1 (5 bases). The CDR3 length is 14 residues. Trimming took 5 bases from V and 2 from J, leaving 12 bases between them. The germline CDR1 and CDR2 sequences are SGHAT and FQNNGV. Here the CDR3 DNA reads TGTGCCAGCAGCCTCTCTGGGGCTAACACTGAAGCTTTCTTT. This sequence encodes CASSLSGANTEAFF.

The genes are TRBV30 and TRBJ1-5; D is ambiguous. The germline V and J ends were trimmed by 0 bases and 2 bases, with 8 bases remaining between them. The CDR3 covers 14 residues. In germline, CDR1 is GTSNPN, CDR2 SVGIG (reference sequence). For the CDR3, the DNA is TGTGCCTGGAGTGTACGGCAGGGCAATCAGCCCCAGCATTTT. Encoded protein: CAWSVRQGNQPQHF. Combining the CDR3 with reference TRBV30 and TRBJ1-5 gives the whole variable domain SQTIHQWPATLVQPVGSPLSLECTVEGTSNPNLYWYRQAAGRGLQLLFYSVGIGQISSEVPQNLSASRPQDRQFILSSKKLLLSDSGFYLCAWSVRQGNQPQHFGDGTRLSIL.

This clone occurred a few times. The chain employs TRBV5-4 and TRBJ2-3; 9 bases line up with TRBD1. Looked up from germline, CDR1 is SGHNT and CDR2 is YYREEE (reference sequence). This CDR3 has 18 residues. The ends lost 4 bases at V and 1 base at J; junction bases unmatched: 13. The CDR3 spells CASSHRWGQGWGTDTQYF. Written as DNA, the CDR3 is TGTGCCAGCAGCCACCGCTGGGGACAGGGATGGGGCACAGATACGCAGTATTTT.

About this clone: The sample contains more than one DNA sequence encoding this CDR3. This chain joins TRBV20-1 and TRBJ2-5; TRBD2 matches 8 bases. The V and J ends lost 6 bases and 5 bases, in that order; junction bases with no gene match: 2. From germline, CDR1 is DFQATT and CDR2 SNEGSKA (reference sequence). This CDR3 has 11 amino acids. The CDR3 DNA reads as TGCAGTGCCCGGGGGGGGGAGACCCAGTACTTC. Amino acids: CSARGGETQYF.

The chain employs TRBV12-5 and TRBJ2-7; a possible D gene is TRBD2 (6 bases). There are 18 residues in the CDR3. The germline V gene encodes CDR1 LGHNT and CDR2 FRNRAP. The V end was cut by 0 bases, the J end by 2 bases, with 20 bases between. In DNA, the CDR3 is TGTGCTAGTGGTTTGGTAGCTAAGACTAGTAAGATTGCCTACGAGCAGTACTTC. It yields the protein CASGLVAKTSKIAYEQYF.

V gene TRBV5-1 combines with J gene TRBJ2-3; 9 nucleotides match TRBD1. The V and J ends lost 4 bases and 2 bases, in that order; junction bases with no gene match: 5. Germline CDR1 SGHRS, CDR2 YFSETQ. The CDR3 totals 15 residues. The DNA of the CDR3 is TGCGCCAGCAGCGGGACAGGGTGGTACACAGATACGCAGTATTTT. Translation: CASSGTGWYTDTQYF.

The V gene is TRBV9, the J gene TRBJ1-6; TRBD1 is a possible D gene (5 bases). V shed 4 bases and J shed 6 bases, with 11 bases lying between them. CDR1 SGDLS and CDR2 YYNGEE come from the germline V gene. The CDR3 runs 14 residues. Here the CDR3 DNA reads TGTGCCAGCAGCCCGGGGGGGGGTAATTCACCCCTCCACTTT. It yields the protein CASSPGGGNSPLHF.

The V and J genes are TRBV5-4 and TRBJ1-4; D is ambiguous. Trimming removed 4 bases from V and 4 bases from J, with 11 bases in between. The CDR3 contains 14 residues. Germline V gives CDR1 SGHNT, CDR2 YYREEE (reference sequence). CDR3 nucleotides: TGTGCCAGCAGCCCCGACGGGTATAATGAAAAACTGTTTTTT. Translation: CASSPDGYNEKLFF.

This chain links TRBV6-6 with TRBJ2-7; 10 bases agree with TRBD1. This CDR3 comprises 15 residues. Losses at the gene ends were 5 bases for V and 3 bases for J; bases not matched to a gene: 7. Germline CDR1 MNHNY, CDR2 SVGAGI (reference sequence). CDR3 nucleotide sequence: TGTGCCAGCAGTGAGGGACAGGGGCTCCACTACGAGCAGTACTTC. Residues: CASSEGQGLHYEQYF.

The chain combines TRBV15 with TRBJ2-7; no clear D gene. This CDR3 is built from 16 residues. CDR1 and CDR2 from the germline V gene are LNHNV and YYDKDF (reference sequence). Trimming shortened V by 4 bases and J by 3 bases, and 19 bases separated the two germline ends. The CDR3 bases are TGTGCCACCAGCAAAGGTGGGCCAGGAACCCACTACGAGCAGTACTTC. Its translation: CATSKGGPGTHYEQYF.

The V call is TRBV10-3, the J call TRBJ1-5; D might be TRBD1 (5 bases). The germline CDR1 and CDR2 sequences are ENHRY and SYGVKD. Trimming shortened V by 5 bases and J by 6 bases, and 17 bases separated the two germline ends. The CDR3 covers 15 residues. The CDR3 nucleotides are TGTGCCATCAGTCAGGAAGGAGGGGAGGGTCAGCCCCAGCATTTT. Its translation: CAISQEGGEGQPQHF.

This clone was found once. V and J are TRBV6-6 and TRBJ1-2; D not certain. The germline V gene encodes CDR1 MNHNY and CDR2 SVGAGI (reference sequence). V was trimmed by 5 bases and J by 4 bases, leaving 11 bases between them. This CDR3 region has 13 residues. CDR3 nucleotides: TGTGCCAGCAGTGAGCGCGGGATCTATGGCTACACCTTC. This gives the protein CASSERGIYGYTF.

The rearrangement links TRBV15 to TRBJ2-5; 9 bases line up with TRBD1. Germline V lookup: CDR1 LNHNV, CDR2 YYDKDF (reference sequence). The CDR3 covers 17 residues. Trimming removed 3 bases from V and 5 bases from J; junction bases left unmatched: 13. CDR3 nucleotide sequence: TGTGCCACCAGCAGGGACCCGGGACAGGGCGCTCTCGAGACCCAGTACTTC. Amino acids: CATSRDPGQGALETQYF.

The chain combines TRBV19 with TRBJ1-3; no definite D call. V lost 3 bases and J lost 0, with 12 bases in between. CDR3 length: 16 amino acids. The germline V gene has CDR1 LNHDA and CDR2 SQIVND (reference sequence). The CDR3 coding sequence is TGTGCCAGTAGTATTGGGCACGGGGACTCTGGAAACACCATATATTTT. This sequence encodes CASSIGHGDSGNTIYF.

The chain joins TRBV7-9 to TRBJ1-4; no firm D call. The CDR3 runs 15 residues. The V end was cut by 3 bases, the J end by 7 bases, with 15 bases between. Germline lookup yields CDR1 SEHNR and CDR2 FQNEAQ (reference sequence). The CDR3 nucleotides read TGTGCCAGCAGCTTGGCGGGAGGGATAGGTGAAAAACTGTTTTTT. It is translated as CASSLAGGIGEKLFF.

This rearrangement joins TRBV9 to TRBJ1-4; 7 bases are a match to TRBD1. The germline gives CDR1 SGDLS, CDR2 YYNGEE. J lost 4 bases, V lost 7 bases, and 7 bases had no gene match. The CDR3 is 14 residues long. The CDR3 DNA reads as TGTGCCAGCGACCCGACAGGGAATAATGAAAAACTGTTTTTT. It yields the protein CASDPTGNNEKLFF. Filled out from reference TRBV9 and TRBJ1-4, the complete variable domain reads DSGVTQTPKHLITATGQRVTLRCSPRSGDLSVYWYQQSLDQGLQFLIQYYNGEERAKGNILERFSAQQFPDLHSELNLSSLELGDSALYFCASDPTGNNEKLFFGSGTQLSVL.